The 19 T cell receptor beta chains presented below share a single source sample, sequenced in a study of shared clonotypes between healthy human individuals (dated by TCRdb to 2020 to 2021). Library preparation used the immunoSEQ multiplex PCR assay. This is the immuneACCESS table as TCRdb keeps it, with only in-frame sequences that have V and J called. A part of the clones is gone; compared with another copy, unresolved V genes explain less than half, and the rest is unexplained. This sample gives more than 1,200,000 clones in total; approximately 98.5% of them show up just once. The top ten clonotypes cover approximately 0.38% of the sample. Sequencing was performed on naive CD4+ T cells sorted from blood. Reading the label with the study, this specimen's cell subset or site is: CD45RA+ positively selected. These receptors were collected from a man aged 25 to 45 in good health.

The chain carries TRBV7-8 and TRBJ1-1; TRBD1 agrees at 9 bases. This CDR3 is built from 15 residues. In germline, CDR1 is SGHVS, CDR2 FQNEAQ. V lost 5 bases, J lost 7 bases, and 11 bases stayed unmatched. CDR3 in amino acids: CASSRRTGVILEAFF. In DNA form, the CDR3 reads TGTGCCAGCAGCCGAAGGACAGGGGTTATACTTGAAGCTTTCTTT.

In nucleotides, the CDR3 is TGTGCCATCAGTGCCGGGAGGAACACCGGGGAGCTGTTTTTT. Its protein is CAISAGRNTGELFF. The rearrangement joins TRBV10-3 to TRBJ2-2; maybe TRBD2 (6 bases). This CDR3 has 14 residues. Trimming left V 4 bases short and J 1 base short, with 7 bases between. The germline V gene has CDR1 ENHRY and CDR2 SYGVKD.

The chain couples TRBV28 to TRBJ1-1; the D is unclear. This CDR3 is built from 13 residues. Germline values: CDR1 MDHEN, CDR2 SYDVKM. The V and J ends lost 8 bases and 6 bases respectively, with 16 bases between them. This CDR3 is CASQRYRGAEAFF. The CDR3 bases are TGTGCCAGCCAACGTTACCGCGGGGCTGAAGCTTTCTTT. Full variable domain (remainder filled in from reference TRBV28 and TRBJ1-1): DVKVTQSSRYLVKRTGEKVFLECVQDMDHENMFWYRQDPGLGLRLIYFSYDVKMKEKGDIPEGYSVSREKKERFSLILESASTNQTSMYLCASQRYRGAEAFFGQGTRLTVV.

The V call is TRBV2, the J call TRBJ2-5; 7 nucleotides match TRBD1. After removal of 7 bases from V and 5 bases from J, the junction contained 7 bases not matched to a gene. Per the germline V gene, CDR1 is SNHLY and CDR2 is FYNNEI. This CDR3 spans 13 amino acids. The CDR3 here is CASMAGGEETQYF. The CDR3 DNA reads TGTGCCAGCATGGCAGGGGGTGAGGAGACCCAGTACTTC.

The chain links TRBV7-9 to TRBJ2-3; D remains ambiguous. V lost 6 bases, J lost 0 bases, and 10 bases lay in between. In germline, CDR1 is SEHNR, CDR2 FQNEAQ (reference sequence). CDR3 length: 14 residues. The CDR3 coding sequence is TGTGCCAGCAGATTGGCGCAAAGCACAGATACGCAGTATTTT. Amino acid sequence: CASRLAQSTDTQYF.

This chain uses TRBV5-6 with TRBJ2-5; D unresolved. CDR3 length: 13 residues. CDR1 SGHDT and CDR2 YYEEEE come from the germline V gene. Trimming pared 2 bases from V and 5 bases from J, leaving 10 bases between. The CDR3 bases are TGTGCCAGCAGCTTTTTGGTTTTCGAGACCCAGTACTTC. Its translation: CASSFLVFETQYF.

The rearrangement uses TRBV11-2 and TRBJ1-1; D is unclear. The CDR3 has 11 residues. Germline V gives CDR1 SGHAT, CDR2 FQNNGV. Trimming took 3 bases from V and 4 from J, leaving 3 bases between them. CDR3 sequence: CASSLATEAFF. Here the CDR3 DNA reads TGTGCCAGCAGCTTGGCCACTGAAGCTTTCTTT.

Only one count was recorded for this clone. V gene TRBV19 combines with J gene TRBJ1-5; 8 nucleotides match TRBD1. V lost 6 bases, J lost 2 bases, and 9 bases stayed unmatched. CDR3 size: 16 residues. Germline values: CDR1 LNHDA, CDR2 SQIVND (reference sequence). The CDR3 reads CASSPFQGAGNQPQHF. CDR3 coding DNA: TGTGCCAGTAGCCCTTTCCAGGGGGCAGGCAATCAGCCCCAGCATTTT.

This chain uses TRBV6-1 with TRBJ2-2; TRBD1 matches 8 bases. Per the germline V gene, CDR1 is MNHNS and CDR2 is SASEGT. The CDR3 is 14 amino acids. The CDR3 reads CGTRQGKVTGELFF. Here the CDR3 DNA reads TGTGGAACACGACAGGGGAAAGTCACCGGGGAGCTGTTTTTT.

V gene TRBV19 combines with J gene TRBJ2-6; D might be TRBD1 (5 bases). With 5 bases removed from V and 0 bases from J, the gap between germline ends came to 8 bases. Germline lookup yields CDR1 LNHDA and CDR2 SQIVND (reference sequence). The CDR3 totals 15 residues. CDR3 sequence reads: CASSPDSSGANVLTF. The CDR3 DNA reads as TGTGCCAGTAGTCCTGACAGCTCTGGGGCCAACGTCCTGACTTTC. Together with reference TRBV19 and TRBJ2-6, the CDR3 gives the full variable domain: DGGITQSPKYLFRKEGQNVTLSCEQNLNHDAMYWYRQDPGQGLRLIYYSQIVNDFQKGDIAEGYSVSREKKESFPLTVTSAQKNPTAFYLCASSPDSSGANVLTFGAGSRLTVL.

The genes are TRBV5-1 and TRBJ1-4; D possibly corresponds to TRBD1 (6 bases). The CDR3 is 14 amino acids. Trimming pared 4 bases from V and 6 bases from J, leaving 13 bases between. Germline CDR1 is SGHRS and CDR2 is YFSETQ. The CDR3 sequence: CASSPETGYEKLFF. CDR3 bases: TGCGCCAGCAGCCCCGAGACAGGTTATGAAAAACTGTTTTTT. Filled out from reference TRBV5-1 and TRBJ1-4, the complete variable domain reads KAGVTQTPRYLIKTRGQQVTLSCSPISGHRSVSWYQQTPGQGLQFLFEYFSETQRNKGNFPGRFSGRQFSNSRSEMNVSTLELGDSALYLCASSPETGYEKLFFGSGTQLSVL.

This chain links TRBV10-3 with TRBJ2-1; TRBD2 aligns across 11 bases. CDR3 length equals 14 residues. The ends lost 5 bases at V and 6 bases at J; junction bases unmatched: 3. Per the germline V gene, CDR1 is ENHRY and CDR2 is SYGVKD. CDR3 amino acids: CAISWTSGRNEQFF. CDR3 nucleotides: TGTGCCATCAGTTGGACTAGCGGGCGCAATGAGCAGTTCTTC.

This clone was recorded only once. CDR3 sequence (DNA): TGCGCCAGCAGCCTACAAGCTAGCACAGATACGCAGTATTTT. It codes for CASSLQASTDTQYF. The rearrangement uses TRBV5-1 and TRBJ2-3; no firm D call. V lost 4 bases and J lost 0, with 9 bases in between. Germline V CDR1 and CDR2: SGHRS, YFSETQ. The CDR3 is 14 amino acids.

CDR3 in DNA: TGTGCCAGTAGTATCGATGGTTTAGAGACCCAGTACTTC. Translated, it gives CASSIDGLETQYF. The V and J genes are TRBV19 and TRBJ2-5; D call uncertain. Germline lookup yields CDR1 LNHDA and CDR2 SQIVND (reference sequence). This CDR3 comprises 13 residues. The V end lost 3 bases, the J end lost 4 bases, and 9 bases lay between the germline ends.

This chain links TRBV10-2 with TRBJ1-4; no clear D gene. Germline V gene data show CDR1 as WSHSY and CDR2 as SAAADI. V was trimmed by 5 bases and J by 0 bases, leaving 19 bases between them. The CDR3 has 18 residues. The CDR3 coding sequence is TGCGCCAGCAGTAGGAACTCGCCTCCCGGGACAACTAATGAAAAACTGTTTTTT. It codes for CASSRNSPPGTTNEKLFF.

The chain carries TRBV11-2 and TRBJ1-1; no clear D. Trimming stripped 5 bases from V and 0 bases from J, with 16 bases between. The CDR3 totals 16 residues. CDR1 SGHAT and CDR2 FQNNGV come from the germline V gene. The CDR3 region is CASSPDRPKLNTEAFF. In DNA form, the CDR3 reads TGTGCCAGCAGCCCGGATCGACCGAAACTGAACACTGAAGCTTTCTTT.

This clone was picked up one time. This sample includes further DNA sequences coding for the same CDR3. V usage is TRBV5-1 and J usage is TRBJ2-5; no reliable D call. This CDR3 contains 11 residues. CDR1 SGHRS and CDR2 YFSETQ come from the germline V gene. V was pared by 0 bases and J by 7 bases, with 4 bases between. CDR3 nucleotides: TGCGCCAGCAGCTTGGTTGGGACCCAGTACTTC. Amino acids: CASSLVGTQYF. The full variable domain, its missing parts supplied by reference TRBV5-1 and TRBJ2-5, is KAGVTQTPRYLIKTRGQQVTLSCSPISGHRSVSWYQQTPGQGLQFLFEYFSETQRNKGNFPGRFSGRQFSNSRSEMNVSTLELGDSALYLCASSLVGTQYFGPGTRLLVL.

The rearrangement links TRBV25-1 to TRBJ2-3, with 12 bases aligning to TRBD2. The CDR3 is made up of 15 amino acids. Germline trimming cut 8 bases from V and 4 bases from J; bases unmatched to any gene: 7. Germline CDR1 reads MGHDK; CDR2 reads SYGVNS. The CDR3 coding sequence is TGTGCCAGCGGGGGGCTAGCGGGAGGGGCAGATACGCAGTATTTT. It codes for CASGGLAGGADTQYF.

This chain joins TRBV5-8 and TRBJ2-3; tentative D call: TRBD2 (6 bases). V was trimmed by 0 bases and J by 1 base, leaving 6 bases between them. Germline CDR1 reads SGHTS; CDR2 reads YDEGEE. The CDR3 sequence is 14 residues long. This CDR3 is CASSLVAGTDTQYF. CDR3 DNA: TGTGCCAGCAGCTTGGTAGCGGGCACAGATACGCAGTATTTT.